Each of the 2 T cell receptor beta chains below was sequenced from the same sample in a study of blood T cell repertoires in COVID-19. Repertoires were generated with immunoSEQ multiplex PCR, while TCRdb's copy carries only in-frame clones and drops some. The sample holds about 73,000 clones; around 90% are singletons and the top ten take 16%. Sequencing used peripheral blood. The receptors originated from a woman of 80 years or more with active or convalescent COVID-19.

The chain recombines TRBV20-1 with TRBJ2-3; weak D call: TRBD2 (6 bases). Germline CDR1 DFQATT, CDR2 SNEGSKA (reference sequence). CDR3 size: 15 residues. V was cut by 3 bases and J by 4 bases, with 17 bases left in between. The CDR3 loop is CSASPALSSADTQYF. For the CDR3, the DNA is TGCAGTGCTAGTCCAGCTCTATCTAGCGCAGATACGCAGTATTTT.

CDR3 nucleotides: TGCGCCAGCAGCCAATTGCCCGGGGGGGGCTACGAGCAGTACTTC. Encoded protein: CASSQLPGGGYEQYF. The chain links TRBV4-3 to TRBJ2-7, with TRBD2 matching 8 bases. Germline loops: CDR1 LGHNA, CDR2 YSLEER. With 2 bases clipped from V and 3 bases from J, the junction kept 6 bases outside the gene matches. The CDR3 has 15 residues.